These 29 T cell receptor beta chains were sequenced from one sample in a study of blood T cell repertoires in COVID-19. This table comes from immunoSEQ multiplex PCR, and its TCRdb copy is limited to in-frame clones, with some not included. The top ten hold approximately 5% of the sample, which has around 400,000 clones, over 80% seen once. Material for sequencing was PBMCs or T cells enriched from blood (not recorded which). These receptors were obtained from a woman in her forties or fifties who had recovered from COVID-19.

This clone was picked up a small number of times. The chain combines TRBV9 with TRBJ2-2; 13 bases match TRBD2. V lost 3 bases to trimming and J lost 6 bases; unmatched junction nucleotides: 5. The CDR3 spans 16 residues. Germline CDR1 SGDLS, CDR2 YYNGEE. The CDR3, as DNA: TGTGCCAGCAGCGGCGGACTAGCGGGAGAGGCCGGGGAGCTGTTTTTT. Translated: CASSGGLAGEAGELFF.

This clone was counted only a few times. The rearrangement links TRBV11-3 to TRBJ2-2; 11 nucleotides match TRBD2. The CDR3 is 15 residues long. Germline CDR1 and CDR2: SGHNT and YENEEA. The V gene end was trimmed by 5 bases and the J gene end by 6 bases; junction bases not matched to a gene: 5. CDR3 region: CASSQNSGGAGELFF. DNA of the CDR3: TGTGCCAGCAGCCAGAATAGCGGGGGGGCCGGGGAGCTGTTTTTT.

The CDR3 is CASSEDKMGGNSPLHF. The CDR3 DNA reads as TGTGCCAGCAGTGAAGATAAGATGGGGGGAAATTCACCCCTCCACTTT. V is TRBV6-1 and J is TRBJ1-6; perhaps TRBD1 as D (5 bases). CDR1 MNHNS and CDR2 SASEGT come from the germline V gene. The CDR3 covers 16 residues. Deletions cut 1 base from V and 7 bases from J, with 14 bases between.

This chain joins TRBV27 and TRBJ1-1; tentatively, D is TRBD1 (5 bases). The CDR3 totals 16 residues. Germline V lookup: CDR1 MNHEY, CDR2 SMNVEV (reference sequence). Trimming removed 3 bases from V and 4 bases from J, with 18 bases in between. CDR3 sequence (DNA): TGTGCCAGCAGTTTCTACGGTCGGGGGGTCTTCACTGAAGCTTTCTTT. It encodes CASSFYGRGVFTEAFF.

This rearrangement joins TRBV3-1 (or the pseudogene TRBV3-2) to TRBJ2-7; tentatively, D is TRBD2 (6 bases). The CDR3 is 15 residues long. Between the trimmed V and J ends, which lost 4 bases and 0 bases, there was a span of 13 bases. Germline loops: CDR1 LGHDT, CDR2 YNNKEL (reference sequence). CDR3 residues: CASSRSGGASYEQYF. CDR3 nucleotide sequence: TGTGCCAGCAGCCGCTCCGGCGGGGCCTCCTACGAGCAGTACTTC.

The V gene is TRBV9, the J gene TRBJ2-1; TRBD1 matches 8 bases. The length of the CDR3 is 17 residues. Germline V lookup: CDR1 SGDLS, CDR2 YYNGEE. V lost 0 bases to trimming and J lost 1 base; unmatched junction nucleotides: 6. CDR3 sequence: CASSVEVGQGSYNEQFF. The CDR3 region has the DNA TGTGCCAGCAGCGTAGAGGTAGGACAGGGTTCCTACAATGAGCAGTTCTTC.

This chain connects TRBV2 to TRBJ1-1, with D perhaps TRBD1 (5 bases). The CDR3 is 14 amino acids. The V gene lost 10 bases and the J gene lost 11 bases, with 26 bases spanning the gap. Germline-derived CDR1 and CDR2 are SNHLY and FYNNEI. The CDR3 nucleotides are TGTGCCACCGCGAGCTCGACAGTCGGGTTTGGGGCTTTCTTT. Its protein product is CATASSTVGFGAFF.

The rearrangement links TRBV27 to TRBJ1-1; D is undetermined. Germline-derived CDR1 and CDR2 are MNHEY and SMNVEV (reference sequence). The CDR3 consists of 16 residues. V dropped 1 base and J dropped 4 bases, with 16 bases sitting between them. This CDR3 is CASSLFPAGDGTEAFF. The CDR3 coding sequence is TGTGCCAGCAGTTTATTCCCAGCGGGCGATGGCACTGAAGCTTTCTTT.

The chain recombines TRBV6-5 with TRBJ1-1; 7 bases agree with TRBD1. Germline CDR1 and CDR2: MNHEY and SVGAGI. Unmatched junction bases numbered 6, after V lost 7 bases and J lost 4 bases. This CDR3 spans 13 amino acids. CDR3 bases: TGTGCCAGCATGACAGGGTTAGCCACTGAAGCTTTCTTT. This codes for CASMTGLATEAFF.

The CDR3 is CATSDSAYNEQFF. The DNA of the CDR3 is TGTGCCACCAGTGACAGTGCCTACAATGAGCAGTTCTTC. The V call is TRBV24-1, the J call TRBJ2-1; unclear D gene. V lost 4 bases, J lost 2 bases, and 5 bases lay in between. Germline V gene data show CDR1 as KGHDR and CDR2 as SFDVKD. This CDR3 region has 13 residues.

The chain recombines TRBV7-2 with TRBJ1-1; D gene ambiguous. The CDR3 is 14 amino acids. Trimming took off 0 bases at V and 10 bases at J, with 15 bases between the two ends. CDR1 and CDR2 (germline): SGHTA, FQGNSA. The CDR3 sequence: CASSLARAPGSAFF. CDR3 nucleotide sequence: TGTGCCAGCAGCTTAGCGCGGGCACCCGGGTCAGCTTTCTTT.

The V and J genes are TRBV18 and TRBJ1-1; TRBD1 matches at 10 bases. CDR1 is KGHSH, CDR2 LQKENI, per germline. This CDR3 spans 14 amino acids. J was trimmed by 4 bases and V by 4 bases; bases with no gene match: 3. CDR3 in amino acids: CASSRDRGSTEAFF. DNA of the CDR3: TGTGCCAGCTCACGGGACAGGGGAAGCACTGAAGCTTTCTTT.

The CDR3 nucleotides are TGTGCCAGCAGCCCTACTAGCGGGAGTGGGTACATTCAGTACTTC. Translated: CASSPTSGSGYIQYF. V and J are TRBV7-2 and TRBJ2-4; 11 nucleotides align to TRBD2. The V and J ends lost 5 bases and 8 bases, in that order; junction bases with no gene match: 8. Per the germline V gene, CDR1 is SGHTA and CDR2 is FQGNSA. CDR3 length: 15 amino acids.

CDR3 sequence: CASSQDQNEKLFF. The CDR3 DNA follows: TGCGCCAGCAGCCAAGATCAGAATGAAAAACTGTTTTTT. The chain joins TRBV4-3 to TRBJ1-4; no clear D gene. The V and J ends lost 0 bases and 5 bases respectively, with 4 bases between them. Germline lookup yields CDR1 LGHNA and CDR2 YSLEER. The CDR3 covers 13 residues.

V is TRBV10-3 and J is TRBJ1-5, with TRBD1 matching over 7 bases. The CDR3 is made up of 13 amino acids. Germline lookup yields CDR1 ENHRY and CDR2 SYGVKD. The junction had 10 bases not matched to a gene; V was cut back by 10 bases and J by 7 bases. The CDR3 is CATTGDPSQPQHF. The CDR3 DNA reads as TGTGCCACCACAGGGGATCCGAGCCAGCCCCAGCATTTT.

In this sample, this clone turned up once. The genes are TRBV7-2 and TRBJ1-1; D gene ambiguous. CDR3 length equals 13 residues. V dropped 2 bases and J dropped 1 base, with 5 bases sitting between them. Germline V CDR1 and CDR2: SGHTA, FQGNSA. The CDR3 coding sequence is TGTGCCAGCAGCTTACGTTGGAACACTGAAGCTTTCTTT. Its translation: CASSLRWNTEAFF.

This sequence joins TRBV28 and TRBJ2-7, with TRBD1 matching over 7 bases. Germline assignment: CDR1 MDHEN and CDR2 SYDVKM. CDR3 length: 15 amino acids. The junction had 8 bases not matched to a gene; V was cut back by 2 bases and J by 4 bases. The CDR3 protein is CASSLERTGWYEQYF. Written as DNA, the CDR3 is TGTGCCAGCAGTTTAGAAAGGACAGGTTGGTACGAGCAGTACTTC.

The gene calls are TRBV7-8 and TRBJ1-3; D gene ambiguous. The CDR3 is 14 residues long. CDR1 is SGHVS, CDR2 FQNEAQ, per germline. V was pared by 5 bases and J by 8 bases, with 16 bases between. CDR3: CASSPVGLPYTIYF. CDR3 nucleotide sequence: TGTGCCAGCAGCCCAGTGGGCCTCCCCTACACCATATATTTT.

The chain is built from TRBV9 and TRBJ2-1; 10 bases map to TRBD2. V shed 4 bases and J 6 bases; nucleotides not matched to a gene: 10. CDR1 and CDR2 (germline): SGDLS, YYNGEE. The CDR3 covers 16 residues. CDR3 in DNA: TGTGCCAGCAGCCTAAGCGGACTAGCGGAGGTCAATGAGCAGTTCTTC. Its protein is CASSLSGLAEVNEQFF.

The chain recombines TRBV19 with TRBJ1-1, with TRBD1 matching 9 bases. There are 15 residues in the CDR3. J gave up 4 bases and V 6 bases, and 9 bases lay outside the gene matches. CDR1 and CDR2 (germline): LNHDA, SQIVND (reference sequence). The CDR3 DNA reads TGTGCCAGTAGACAACGGACAGGGGTCGGCACTGAAGCTTTCTTT. Protein product: CASRQRTGVGTEAFF.

The V gene is TRBV6-5, the J gene TRBJ1-5; a possible D gene is TRBD1 (6 bases). The CDR3 covers 13 residues. V lost 8 bases, J lost 2 bases, and 10 bases lay in between. Germline CDR1 is MNHEY and CDR2 is SVGAGI. The CDR3 is CASAGGRNQPQHF. CDR3 nucleotide sequence: TGTGCCAGCGCGGGGGGGCGCAATCAGCCCCAGCATTTT.

The chain is built from TRBV11-3 and TRBJ1-2, with D maybe TRBD1 (5 bases). V dropped 1 base and J dropped 7 bases, with 10 bases sitting between them. Germline-derived CDR1 and CDR2 are SGHNT and YENEEA. The CDR3 is 13 amino acids. In nucleotides, the CDR3 is TGTGCCAGCAGCTTAGGGGGACTTTCTGGCTACACCTTC. As protein: CASSLGGLSGYTF.

A few counts support this clone. The V and J genes are TRBV2 and TRBJ2-7, with D maybe TRBD1 (6 bases). The CDR3 is 14 residues long. Trimming removed 7 bases from V and 3 bases from J, with 16 bases in between. Per germline, CDR1 SNHLY and CDR2 FYNNEI. CDR3 amino acids: CASTLRQESYEQYF. Here the CDR3 DNA reads TGTGCCAGCACCTTGAGACAGGAGAGCTACGAGCAGTACTTC.

This clone was recorded once. V and J are TRBV5-1 and TRBJ1-2, with D tentatively TRBD1 (6 bases). From germline, CDR1 is SGHRS and CDR2 YFSETQ. The CDR3 runs to 15 residues. The V end lost 1 base, the J end lost 2 bases, and 12 bases lay between the germline ends. This CDR3 is CASSLSGGANYGYTF. CDR3 in DNA: TGCGCCAGCAGCTTGTCGGGGGGCGCCAACTATGGCTACACCTTC. Looking up the rest from reference TRBV5-1 and TRBJ1-2 gives the full variable domain: KAGVTQTPRYLIKTRGQQVTLSCSPISGHRSVSWYQQTPGQGLQFLFEYFSETQRNKGNFPGRFSGRQFSNSRSEMNVSTLELGDSALYLCASSLSGGANYGYTFGSGTRLTVV.

The V and J genes are TRBV3-1 (or the pseudogene TRBV3-2) and TRBJ1-1; D not certain. The CDR3 has 13 residues. V was cut by 2 bases and J by 1 base, with 5 bases left in between. The germline V gene has CDR1 LGHDT and CDR2 YNNKEL (reference sequence). CDR3 DNA: TGTGCCAGCAGCCAATTCAGGAACACTGAAGCTTTCTTT. Its protein is CASSQFRNTEAFF.

V is TRBV6-5 and J is TRBJ1-2; D might be TRBD1 (6 bases). Per germline, CDR1 MNHEY and CDR2 SVGAGI. The CDR3 runs 13 residues. Trimming took 4 bases from V and 4 from J, leaving 10 bases between them. The CDR3 DNA follows: TGTGCCAGCAGTTCCGGGACACCCTATGGCTACACCTTC. Translation: CASSSGTPYGYTF.

The V gene is TRBV2, the J gene TRBJ1-2; TRBD1 might be the D (5 bases). CDR1 is SNHLY and CDR2 is FYNNEI in the germline V gene. This CDR3 is 12 amino acids long. Trimming cost V 4 bases and J 7 bases, with 10 bases left between them. As DNA, the CDR3 is TGTGCCAGCAGTGGACAGCGGGTTGGCTACACCTTC. It codes for CASSGQRVGYTF.

The chain is built from TRBV3-1 (or the pseudogene TRBV3-2) and TRBJ2-7; possibly TRBD1 for D (5 bases). The CDR3 extends over 14 amino acids. Germline V lookup: CDR1 LGHDT, CDR2 YNNKEL (reference sequence). V lost 4 bases and J lost 1, with 11 bases in between. CDR3 sequence reads: CASSPSAGSYEQYF. In DNA, the CDR3 is TGTGCCAGCAGCCCCTCAGCAGGGTCCTACGAGCAGTACTTC.

The J gene is TRBJ1-2, the V gene TRBV7-9; 9 positions agree with TRBD1. The germline V gene encodes CDR1 SEHNR and CDR2 FQNEAQ (reference sequence). The CDR3 contains 12 residues. In nucleotides, the CDR3 is TGTGCAGAGGGACAGGGAGGCTATGGCTACACCTTC. Protein sequence: CAEGQGGYGYTF.